Listed below are T cell receptor beta chains from one sample, sequenced in a study of cytomegalovirus exposure and HLA in healthy donors. The repertoire was sequenced with immunoSEQ multiplex PCR; TCRdb's copy has only in-frame clones and lacks some. The listing contains around 140,000 clones. The sample was PBMCs. The receptors stem from a woman in her forties in good health and CMV-seronegative. Each CDR3 is given with its conserved first and last residue. A D gene is named only where the DNA matches it firmly.

V gene: TRBV4-1; D gene: NA; J gene: TRBJ1-1; CDR3 protein: CASSQEDRRNTEAFF; CDR3 DNA: TGCGCCAGCAGCCAGGAAGACAGGCGGAACACTGAAGCTTTCTTT
V gene: TRBV4-3; D gene: NA; J gene: TRBJ2-1; CDR3 protein: CASSQTTGFGQFF; CDR3 DNA: TGCGCCAGCAGCCAGACTACAGGGTTCGGGCAGTTCTTC
V gene: TRBV12-5; D gene: NA; J gene: TRBJ1-1; CDR3 protein: CASGLVSEGRSEAFF; CDR3 DNA: TGTGCTAGTGGTTTGGTAAGTGAGGGTAGGTCTGAAGCTTTCTTT
V gene: TRBV28; D gene: TRBD1; J gene: TRBJ1-1; CDR3 protein: CASSPGQGDLWMNTEAFF; CDR3 DNA: TGTGCCAGCAGTCCGGGACAGGGGGATCTCTGGATGAACACTGAAGCTTTCTTT
V gene: TRBV7-2; D gene: NA; J gene: TRBJ1-4; CDR3 protein: CASSLEAGEKLFF; CDR3 DNA: TGTGCCAGCAGCTTAGAGGCCGGGGAAAAACTGTTTTTT
V gene: TRBV10-3; D gene: TRBD1; J gene: TRBJ2-3; CDR3 protein: CAISQTTGTDTQYF; CDR3 DNA: TGTGCCATCAGTCAAACGACAGGGACAGATACGCAGTATTTT
V gene: TRBV4-1; D gene: NA; J gene: TRBJ1-4; CDR3 protein: CASSHQGAGGNEKLFF; CDR3 DNA: TGCGCCAGCAGCCATCAAGGGGCGGGGGGGAATGAAAAACTGTTTTTT
V gene: TRBV19; D gene: NA; J gene: TRBJ2-3; CDR3 protein: CASSPREGGGTDTQYF; CDR3 DNA: TGTGCCAGTAGTCCCCGGGAAGGCGGTGGCACAGATACGCAGTATTTT
V gene: TRBV20-1; D gene: TRBD1; J gene: TRBJ2-7; CDR3 protein: CSAGQLYEQYF; CDR3 DNA: TGCAGTGCGGGACAGCTATACGAGCAGTACTTC
V gene: TRBV7-2; D gene: NA; J gene: TRBJ1-6; CDR3 protein: CASSLDSLGDSPLHF; CDR3 DNA: TGTGCCAGCAGCTTGGACAGCCTAGGCGATTCACCCCTCCACTTT
V gene: TRBV7-9; D gene: TRBD1; J gene: TRBJ1-1; CDR3 protein: CASSTDRGNTEAFF; CDR3 DNA: TGTGCCAGCAGCACAGACAGGGGGAACACTGAAGCTTTCTTT
V gene: TRBV4-3; D gene: TRBD2; J gene: TRBJ2-1; CDR3 protein: CASSQETSGGAGEQFF; CDR3 DNA: TGCGCCAGCAGCCAAGAGACTAGCGGGGGGGCCGGGGAGCAGTTCTTC
V gene: TRBV7-2; D gene: NA; J gene: TRBJ1-2; CDR3 protein: CASSQGQYNNYGYTF; CDR3 DNA: TGTGCCAGCAGCCAAGGACAGTACAACAACTATGGCTACACCTTC
V gene: TRBV2; D gene: NA; J gene: TRBJ1-2; CDR3 protein: CASTLLQGGDGYTF; CDR3 DNA: TGTGCCAGCACCCTCCTCCAGGGAGGGGATGGCTACACCTTC
V gene: TRBV19; D gene: NA; J gene: TRBJ2-6; CDR3 protein: CASSTISSGANVLTF; CDR3 DNA: TGTGCCAGTAGTACCATTTCCTCTGGGGCCAACGTCCTGACTTTC
V gene: TRBV28; D gene: NA; J gene: TRBJ1-2; CDR3 protein: CASSLDGNYGYTF; CDR3 DNA: TGTGCCAGCAGCCTCGACGGGAACTATGGCTACACCTTC
V gene: TRBV5-6; D gene: TRBD1; J gene: TRBJ1-1; CDR3 protein: CASSPGTGRGDTEAFF; CDR3 DNA: TGTGCCAGCAGCCCTGGGACAGGGCGAGGGGACACTGAAGCTTTCTTT
V gene: TRBV12-5; D gene: TRBD1; J gene: TRBJ1-2; CDR3 protein: CASGWAGTALYGYTF; CDR3 DNA: TGTGCTAGTGGTTGGGCCGGGACAGCCCTCTATGGCTACACCTTC
V gene: TRBV28; D gene: NA; J gene: TRBJ1-2; CDR3 protein: CASSSTRHGNYGYTF; CDR3 DNA: TGTGCCAGCAGTTCCACCCGACACGGAAACTATGGCTACACCTTC
V gene: TRBV21-1; D gene: NA; J gene: TRBJ2-5; CDR3 protein: CASSKLNLSADRAETQYF; CDR3 DNA: TGTGCCAGCAGCAAACTTAATTTGTCCGCGGACAGGGCGGAGACCCAGTACTTC
V gene: TRBV4-2; D gene: TRBD1; J gene: TRBJ1-4; CDR3 protein: CASQLRGQANEKLFF; CDR3 DNA: TGTGCCAGCCAGCTTAGGGGGCAGGCTAATGAAAAACTGTTTTTT
V gene: TRBV19; D gene: TRBD2; J gene: TRBJ2-4; CDR3 protein: CASSQEKRGAVNIQYF; CDR3 DNA: TGTGCCAGTAGTCAGGAAAAGCGGGGGGCGGTAAACATTCAGTACTTC
V gene: TRBV5-6; D gene: NA; J gene: TRBJ2-7; CDR3 protein: CASSLEAGAHYEQYF; CDR3 DNA: TGTGCCAGCAGCCTAGAAGCAGGGGCCCACTACGAGCAGTACTTC
V gene: TRBV7-3; D gene: TRBD2; J gene: TRBJ2-7; CDR3 protein: CASSSVGTSGGDEQYF; CDR3 DNA: TGTGCCAGCAGCTCTGTGGGGACTAGCGGGGGAGACGAGCAGTACTTC
V gene: TRBV11-3; D gene: NA; J gene: TRBJ1-1; CDR3 protein: CASSLDHSEAFF; CDR3 DNA: TGTGCCAGCAGCTTAGATCATAGTGAAGCTTTCTTT
V gene: TRBV7-2; D gene: NA; J gene: TRBJ2-5; CDR3 protein: CASSLEPVLRGIKEETQYF; CDR3 DNA: TGTGCCAGCAGCTTAGAACCGGTCCTCCGGGGGATAAAAGAAGAGACCCAGTACTTC
V gene: TRBV7-9; D gene: NA; J gene: TRBJ1-1; CDR3 protein: CASSPGAGEAFF; CDR3 DNA: TGTGCCAGCAGCCCTGGGGCAGGGGAGGCTTTCTTT
V gene: TRBV2; D gene: NA; J gene: TRBJ2-3; CDR3 protein: CASSAERITSTDTQYF; CDR3 DNA: TGTGCCAGCAGTGCGGAGCGGATAACTAGCACAGATACGCAGTATTTT
V gene: TRBV7-3; D gene: NA; J gene: TRBJ2-3; CDR3 protein: CASSSSTDTQYF; CDR3 DNA: TGTGCCAGCAGCTCGAGCACAGATACGCAGTATTTT
V gene: TRBV20-1; D gene: NA; J gene: TRBJ1-6; CDR3 protein: CSARDLLPLHF; CDR3 DNA: TGCAGTGCTAGAGATCTTTTACCCCTCCACTTT